The source of this T cell receptor (beta chain) is a study of blood T cell repertoires in COVID-19. Participants' own reports of clinical history determined their cohort assignment. Assay: immunoSEQ multiplex PCR; the TCRdb copy retains only in-frame clones and omits some. The data hold 120,000 to 150,000 clones, with roughly 90% observed a single time. The sequencing sample was made of PBMCs or T cells enriched from blood (not recorded which). This TCR was sampled from a woman in her thirties or forties who had been exposed to COVID-19.

As DNA, the CDR3 is TGTGCCAGCAGCACGGACAGCTATAATGAAAAACTGTTTTTT. Amino acids: CASSTDSYNEKLFF. The genes are TRBV28 and TRBJ1-4, with a possible D match to TRBD1 (6 bases). Germline loops: CDR1 MDHEN, CDR2 SYDVKM. This CDR3 comprises 14 residues. The V gene lost 6 bases and the J gene lost 4 bases, with 12 bases spanning the gap.